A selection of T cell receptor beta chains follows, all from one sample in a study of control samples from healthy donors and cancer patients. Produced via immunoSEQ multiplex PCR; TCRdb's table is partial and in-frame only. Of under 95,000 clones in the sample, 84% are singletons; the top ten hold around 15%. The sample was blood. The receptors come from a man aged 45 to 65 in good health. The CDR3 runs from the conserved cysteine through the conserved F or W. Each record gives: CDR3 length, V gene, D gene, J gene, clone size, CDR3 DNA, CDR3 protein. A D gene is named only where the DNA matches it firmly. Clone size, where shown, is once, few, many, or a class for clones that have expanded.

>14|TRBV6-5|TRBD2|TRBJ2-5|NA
TGTGCCAGCAGACACCGGGAGGGCGGGGAGACCCAGTACTTC
CASRHREGGETQYF
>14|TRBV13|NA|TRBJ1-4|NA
TGTGCCAGCAGCTCCAGGGATCCGAATGAAAAACTGTTTTTT
CASSSRDPNEKLFF
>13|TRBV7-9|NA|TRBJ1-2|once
TGTGCCAGCAGATCGACAGGAGCCTATGGCTACACCTTC
CASRSTGAYGYTF
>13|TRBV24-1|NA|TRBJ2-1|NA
TGTGCCACCAGTGGGGGTTTGATTCAAGAGCAGTTCTTC
CATSGGLIQEQFF
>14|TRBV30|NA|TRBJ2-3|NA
TGTGCCTGGAGATCTCGATGGGGGACAGATACGCAGTATTTT
CAWRSRWGTDTQYF
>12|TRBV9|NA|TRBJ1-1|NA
TGTGCCAGCAGCGGGTCAAACACTGAAGCTTTCTTT
CASSGSNTEAFF
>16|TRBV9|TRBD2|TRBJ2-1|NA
TGTGCCAGCAGCGTAGGGCTAGCGGTCTCCTACAATGAGCAGTTCTTC
CASSVGLAVSYNEQFF
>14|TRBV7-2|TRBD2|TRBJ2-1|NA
TGTGCCAGCAGAAGGGCGGGAGGCCCGGGTGAGCAGTTCTTC
CASRRAGGPGEQFF
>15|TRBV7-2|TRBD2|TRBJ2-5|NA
TGTGCCAGCAGCCGGGGGGGACTTTCACAAGGGACCCAGTACTTC
CASSRGGLSQGTQYF
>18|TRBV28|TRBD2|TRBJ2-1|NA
TGTGCCAGCAGTTTACCCATCCGCGGCGGGAGGCCCTACAATGAGCAGTTCTTC
CASSLPIRGGRPYNEQFF
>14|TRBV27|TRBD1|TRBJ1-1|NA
TGTGCCAGCAGTCACAGGGGGCGGGGCACTGAAGCTTTCTTT
CASSHRGRGTEAFF
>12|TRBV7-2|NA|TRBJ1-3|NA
TGTGCCAGCCGGGCTTCAGGAAACACCATATATTTT
CASRASGNTIYF
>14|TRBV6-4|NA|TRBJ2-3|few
TGTGCCAGCAGTCAGACTGGAAGCACAGATACGCAGTATTTT
CASSQTGSTDTQYF
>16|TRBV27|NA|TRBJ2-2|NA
TGTGCCAGCAGTTTAAGGGGAGCGGCGAACACCGGGGAGCTGTTTTTT
CASSLRGAANTGELFF
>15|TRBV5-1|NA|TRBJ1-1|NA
TGCGCCAGCAGCCCTGGCGGGATGACGAACACTGAAGCTTTCTTT
CASSPGGMTNTEAFF
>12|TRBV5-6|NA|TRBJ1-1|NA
TGTGCCAGCAGCTCCGGAGACACTGAAGCTTTCTTT
CASSSGDTEAFF
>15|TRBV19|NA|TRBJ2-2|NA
TGTGCCAGTAATCCCGACACTGGGGTTCCCGGGGAGCTGTTTTTT
CASNPDTGVPGELFF
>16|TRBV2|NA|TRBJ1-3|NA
TGTGCCAGCAGTCCCCGCAGTACCATCTCTGGAAACACCATATATTTT
CASSPRSTISGNTIYF
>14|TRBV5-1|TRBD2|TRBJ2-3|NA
TGCGCCAGCAGATCTAGCGGGACGACAGATACGCAGTATTTT
CASRSSGTTDTQYF
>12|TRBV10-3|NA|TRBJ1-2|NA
TGTGCCTCCTTTAACTCTAACTATGGCTACACCTTC
CASFNSNYGYTF
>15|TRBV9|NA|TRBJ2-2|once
TGTGCCAGCAGCCGCGGGACAGTTAACACCGGGGAGCTGTTTTTT
CASSRGTVNTGELFF
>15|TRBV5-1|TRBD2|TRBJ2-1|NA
TGCGCCAGCAGCTTGGGACTAGCGGGCTTCAATGAGCAGTTCTTC
CASSLGLAGFNEQFF
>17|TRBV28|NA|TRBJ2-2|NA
TGTGCCAGCAGTTTATTCGGTCCGGGGAGCACGGCCGGGGAGCTGTTTTTT
CASSLFGPGSTAGELFF
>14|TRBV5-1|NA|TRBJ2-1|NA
TGCGCCAGCAGCTTGTCTGTGGGAGAGGGGGAGCAGTTCTTC
CASSLSVGEGEQFF
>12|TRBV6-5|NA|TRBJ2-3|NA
TGTGCCAGCAGTCGGCAGCGAGATACGCAGTATTTT
CASSRQRDTQYF
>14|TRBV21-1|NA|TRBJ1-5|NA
TGTGCCAGCAGCAAAGACGGCAGCAATCAGCCCCAGCATTTT
CASSKDGSNQPQHF
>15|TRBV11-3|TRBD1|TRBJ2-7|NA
TGTGCCAGCAGCTTAGTACGGGACAGGGGCCACGAGCAGTACTTC
CASSLVRDRGHEQYF
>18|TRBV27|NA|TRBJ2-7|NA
NA
CASSFGPGGRFERYEQYF
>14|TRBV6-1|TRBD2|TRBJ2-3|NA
TGTGCCAGCAGACTAGCGGGAGGTAGAGATACGCAGTATTTT
CASRLAGGRDTQYF
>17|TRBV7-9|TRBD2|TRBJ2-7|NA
TGTGCCAGCAGCTTAGAATTGGGACTAGCGGGTTTCTACGAGCAGTACTTC
CASSLELGLAGFYEQYF
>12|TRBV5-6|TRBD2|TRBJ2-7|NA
TGTGCCAGCAGCTTGGGCGGGGGCGAGCAGTACTTC
CASSLGGGEQYF
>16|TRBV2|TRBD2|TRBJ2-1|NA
TGTGCCAGCGGGACGTCCAGGACTAGCGGGACAAATGAGCAGTTCTTC
CASGTSRTSGTNEQFF
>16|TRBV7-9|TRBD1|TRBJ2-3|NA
TGTGCCAGCAGCCTACTTTGGACAGGGAGCACAGATACGCAGTATTTT
CASSLLWTGSTDTQYF
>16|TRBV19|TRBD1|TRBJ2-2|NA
TGTGCCAGTAGATCCTGGGACAGGGGCGTCACCGGGGAGCTGTTTTTT
CASRSWDRGVTGELFF
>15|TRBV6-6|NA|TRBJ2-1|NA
TGTGCCAGCAGAAGAGGACAGACGAGTAACAATGAGCAGTTCTTC
CASRRGQTSNNEQFF
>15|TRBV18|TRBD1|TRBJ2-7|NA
TGTGCCAGCTCACCACCCGGACAGGTCTCCTACGAGCAGTACTTC
CASSPPGQVSYEQYF
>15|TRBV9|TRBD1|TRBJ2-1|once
TGTGCCAGCAGCGGACCGGGACAGGGGTACAATGAGCAGTTCTTC
CASSGPGQGYNEQFF
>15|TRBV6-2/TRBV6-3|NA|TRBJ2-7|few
TGTGCCAGCAGTTACTCGGCTACTGGTTCCTACGAGCAGTACTTC
CASSYSATGSYEQYF
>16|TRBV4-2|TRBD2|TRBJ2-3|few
TGTGCCAGCAGCCAAGACGGACGGGAGGGCCACGATACGCAGTATTTT
CASSQDGREGHDTQYF
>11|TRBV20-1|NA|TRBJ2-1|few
TGCAGTGCTGAATCCCACGATGAGCAGTTCTTC
CSAESHDEQFF
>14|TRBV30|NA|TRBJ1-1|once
TGTGCCTGGAGTTTTGGTGCTTTGAACACTGAAGCTTTCTTT
CAWSFGALNTEAFF
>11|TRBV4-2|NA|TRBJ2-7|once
TGTGCCAGCAGCCATGAGGGGGGGCAGTACTTC
CASSHEGGQYF
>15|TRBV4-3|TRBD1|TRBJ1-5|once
TGCGCCAGCAGCCTCACAGGGGGTACAAATCAGCCCCAGCATTTT
CASSLTGGTNQPQHF
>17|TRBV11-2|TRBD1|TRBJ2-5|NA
TGTGCCAGCAGCCGCGCAATGGGACAGGGGTTAACGGAGACCCAGTACTTC
CASSRAMGQGLTETQYF
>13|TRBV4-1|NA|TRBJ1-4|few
TGCGCCAGCAGCCGGAGGGGGGCTGAAAAACTGTTTTTT
CASSRRGAEKLFF
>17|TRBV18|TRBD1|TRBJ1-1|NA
TGTGCCAGCTCACGACCGGGACAGGGGGTAATAAACACTGAAGCTTTCTTT
CASSRPGQGVINTEAFF
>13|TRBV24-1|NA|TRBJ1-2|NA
TGTGCCACCAGTGATTTCTCGAACTATGGCTACACCTTC
CATSDFSNYGYTF
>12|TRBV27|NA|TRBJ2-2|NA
TGTGCCAGCACCCATCGAACAGGGGAGCTGTTTTTT
CASTHRTGELFF
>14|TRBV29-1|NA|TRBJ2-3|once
TGCAGCGTCTACGGCTCCCATGGCACAGATACGCAGTATTTT
CSVYGSHGTDTQYF
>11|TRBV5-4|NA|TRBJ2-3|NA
TGTGCCAGCAGCTTATCAGATACGCAGTATTTT
CASSLSDTQYF
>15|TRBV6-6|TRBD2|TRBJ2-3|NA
TGTGCCAGCAGGGAAAGCGGGAGTGACGCAGATACGCAGTATTTT
CASRESGSDADTQYF
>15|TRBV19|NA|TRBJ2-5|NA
TGTGCCAGTAGTATAGATGCAGGGGAAAAAGAGACCCAGTACTTC
CASSIDAGEKETQYF